These 20 T cell receptor beta chains came from one sample sequenced in a study of blood T cell repertoires in COVID-19. Profiling relied on immunoSEQ multiplex PCR, and the TCRdb table lists in-frame clones only, not all of them. Of 340,000 or so clones in the sample, 80% to 90% were seen once. Input material: peripheral blood. Receptors originate from a young man with active or convalescent COVID-19.

The chain links TRBV11-3 to TRBJ2-1; TRBD1 matches at 8 bases. Germline CDR1 and CDR2: SGHNT and YENEEA. The CDR3 covers 14 residues. J was trimmed by 13 bases and V by 4 bases; bases with no gene match: 12. Here the CDR3 reads CASSSRRGQGSQFF. The CDR3 bases are TGTGCCAGCAGCTCCAGACGAGGACAGGGCTCTCAGTTCTTC.

Written as DNA, the CDR3 is TGTGCCAGCCGGACTAGCGGAAGGAACGAGCAGTACTTC. Translated: CASRTSGRNEQYF. The chain is built from TRBV11-3 and TRBJ2-7; 10 bases line up with TRBD2. The germline V gene has CDR1 SGHNT and CDR2 YENEEA. The CDR3 covers 13 residues. Trimming cost V 8 bases and J 5 bases; bases outside gene matches: 6.

The chain links TRBV11-2 to TRBJ1-4; 9 nucleotides match TRBD1. With 3 bases clipped from V and 9 bases from J, the junction kept 5 bases outside the gene matches. CDR1 is SGHAT and CDR2 is FQNNGV in the germline V gene. This CDR3 comprises 14 residues. The CDR3 coding sequence is TGTGCCAGCAGCTTCACAGGGGGCATGAAAAAACTGTTTTTT. It is translated as CASSFTGGMKKLFF.

The chain links TRBV29-1 to TRBJ2-1, with TRBD2 matching over 8 bases. Germline V gene data show CDR1 as SQVTM and CDR2 as ANQGSEA. The CDR3 is 14 residues long. V lost 0 bases, J lost 7 bases, and 5 bases stayed unmatched. CDR3 nucleotides: TGCAGCGTTGAAGAACTGGGACTAGTAAATGAGCAGTTCTTC. Its translation: CSVEELGLVNEQFF.

The V and J genes are TRBV24-1 and TRBJ1-2; 8 bases are a match to TRBD1. The germline V gene encodes CDR1 KGHDR and CDR2 SFDVKD. CDR3 length: 14 residues. The junction had 4 bases not matched to a gene; V was cut back by 4 bases and J by 4 bases. The CDR3 is CATSEPGTGYGYTF. CDR3 sequence (DNA): TGTGCCACCAGTGAGCCTGGGACAGGCTATGGCTACACCTTC.

The chain has TRBV6-4 and TRBJ2-7; 8 bases are shared with TRBD2. V shed 5 bases and J 2 bases; nucleotides not matched to a gene: 14. The CDR3 contains 17 residues. Germline V gene data show CDR1 as MRHNA and CDR2 as SNTAGT. CDR3 in DNA: TGTGCCAGCAGTCCCAATGGAGCGGGAGAATACCCCTACGAGCAGTACTTC. It translates to CASSPNGAGEYPYEQYF.

V is TRBV30 and J is TRBJ1-6, with 7 bases matching TRBD1. Germline V gene data show CDR1 as GTSNPN and CDR2 as SVGIG (reference sequence). The V and J ends lost 4 bases and 0 bases, in that order; junction bases with no gene match: 9. This CDR3 is 17 amino acids long. CDR3 sequence (DNA): TGTGCCTGGACCACACAACAGGGGAGCTCCTATAATTCACCCCTCCACTTT. Translation gives CAWTTQQGSSYNSPLHF.

The rearrangement links TRBV7-9 to TRBJ1-4; TRBD1 might be the D (5 bases). The CDR3 extends over 14 amino acids. The germline V and J ends were trimmed by 3 bases and 8 bases, with 13 bases remaining between them. Germline-derived CDR1 and CDR2 are SEHNR and FQNEAQ (reference sequence). The CDR3: CASSLGGYKEKLFF. The CDR3 coding sequence is TGTGCCAGCAGCTTGGGGGGATACAAGGAAAAACTGTTTTTT.

The chain is built from TRBV12-3 or TRBV12-4 and TRBJ2-1, with TRBD2 matching 10 bases. This CDR3 contains 13 residues. Losses at the gene ends were 9 bases for V and 7 bases for J; bases not matched to a gene: 6. CDR3 bases: TGTGCCAGTCGGACTAGCGGCAATAATGAGCAGTTCTTC. It is translated as CASRTSGNNEQFF.

The chain recombines TRBV6-2 or TRBV6-3 with TRBJ2-2; weak D call: TRBD1 (6 bases). Germline CDR1 and CDR2: MNHEY and SVGEGT. The CDR3 runs 15 residues. The germline V and J ends were trimmed by 3 bases and 0 bases, with 8 bases remaining between them. The CDR3 coding sequence is TGTGCCAGCAGTTATTACAGGGCGAACACCGGGGAGCTGTTTTTT. Its translation is CASSYYRANTGELFF.

V is TRBV9 and J is TRBJ1-3; D gene uncertain. This CDR3 has 15 amino acids. V was pared by 0 bases and J by 0 bases, with 7 bases between. Germline V CDR1 and CDR2: SGDLS, YYNGEE. In DNA, the CDR3 is TGTGCCAGCAGCGTAGGCGTCAACTCTGGAAACACCATATATTTT. Amino acids: CASSVGVNSGNTIYF.

The CDR3 protein is CASSFAGNTGELFF. CDR3 bases: TGCGCCAGCAGCTTCGCAGGGAACACCGGGGAGCTGTTTTTT. The chain has TRBV5-1 and TRBJ2-2; D not certain. CDR3 length: 14 residues. V was cut by 2 bases and J by 1 base, with 6 bases left in between. The germline V gene has CDR1 SGHRS and CDR2 YFSETQ.

The chain is built from TRBV19 and TRBJ2-1; TRBD2 matches 11 bases. This CDR3 contains 15 residues. The germline CDR1 and CDR2 sequences are LNHDA and SQIVND (reference sequence). V shed 5 bases and J 7 bases; nucleotides not matched to a gene: 7. The CDR3 sequence is CASSFVSGRANEQFF. The CDR3, as DNA: TGTGCCAGTAGTTTTGTTAGCGGGAGGGCAAATGAGCAGTTCTTC.

The CDR3, as DNA: TGTGCCATCGCTAGCGGGGTCACAGATACGCAGTATTTT. Translated, it gives CAIASGVTDTQYF. V gene TRBV10-3 combines with J gene TRBJ2-3; 9 bases align to TRBD2. V shed 8 bases and J 2 bases; nucleotides not matched to a gene: 2. The CDR3 consists of 13 residues. The germline CDR1 and CDR2 sequences are ENHRY and SYGVKD.

This clone was picked up a small number of times. The rearrangement joins TRBV9 to TRBJ2-1; D not resolved. The length of the CDR3 is 15 residues. Trimming shortened V by 0 bases and J by 6 bases, and 13 bases separated the two germline ends. Germline values: CDR1 SGDLS, CDR2 YYNGEE. The CDR3 region is CASSVVPEVPNEQFF. The DNA for the CDR3 is TGTGCCAGCAGCGTAGTCCCAGAGGTACCCAATGAGCAGTTCTTC.

This chain joins TRBV6-5 and TRBJ2-1; tentative D call: TRBD2 (7 bases). Trimming took off 2 bases at V and 10 bases at J, with 12 bases between the two ends. This CDR3 has 13 residues. Germline assignment: CDR1 MNHEY and CDR2 SVGAGI. The CDR3 DNA reads TGTGCCAGCAGTTACCTTGGGGGGGCGGAGCAGTTCTTC. The encoded protein is CASSYLGGAEQFF.

The rearrangement uses TRBV24-1 and TRBJ1-4, with D tentatively TRBD1 (6 bases). The CDR3 sequence is 12 residues long. Germline loops: CDR1 KGHDR, CDR2 SFDVKD. V lost 6 bases and J 13 bases, leaving 14 bases between the germline ends. The CDR3 DNA is TGTGCCACCAGTAAAGGGGGGGGACGACTGTTTTTT. This gives the protein CATSKGGGRLFF.

The CDR3 loop is CACLTRGRYEQYF. The CDR3 coding sequence is TGTGCCTGCCTCACCAGGGGACGCTACGAGCAGTACTTC. The rearrangement links TRBV30 to TRBJ2-7; weak D call: TRBD1 (6 bases). The V and J ends lost 6 bases and 3 bases respectively, with 15 bases between them. The CDR3 is 13 amino acids. Germline lookup yields CDR1 GTSNPN and CDR2 SVGIG (reference sequence).

This rearrangement joins TRBV11-3 to TRBJ2-1; a possible D gene is TRBD1 (8 bases). Germline CDR1 SGHNT, CDR2 YENEEA. The CDR3 loop spans 16 amino acids. V lost 2 bases to trimming and J lost 11 bases, with 22 bases between them. CDR3 DNA: TGTGCCAGCAGCTTACATCCAGCACAGGGGGGGGAAAAGCAGTTCTTC. Its translation: CASSLHPAQGGEKQFF.

In its sample, this clone was seen once. The chain combines TRBV27 with TRBJ1-5; the match to TRBD1 covers 7 bases. Germline assignment: CDR1 MNHEY and CDR2 SMNVEV (reference sequence). With 6 bases clipped from V and 7 bases from J, the junction kept 6 bases outside the gene matches. The CDR3 runs to 13 residues. As DNA, the CDR3 is TGTGCCAGCAGCCATGACAGGGTACAGCCCCAGCATTTT. This translates into CASSHDRVQPQHF.